This passage covers 13 T cell receptor beta chains from one sample sequenced in a study of OX40 agonist ivuxolimab in advanced cancers. Generated by immunoSEQ multiplex PCR, the TCRdb table keeps only in-frame clones and is missing some. The table has 45,000 to 55,000 clones, 83% seen once. Sequencing used CD4+ or CD8+ T cells sorted from blood, obtained in a trial of the OX40 agonist ivuxolimab. All receptors derive from an adult with an advanced solid tumor such as melanoma, head and neck, liver or kidney cancer.

This chain uses TRBV7-2 with TRBJ2-3; D might be TRBD1 or TRBD2, each matching 5 bases. V was trimmed by 1 base and J by 11 bases, leaving 16 bases between them. This CDR3 is built from 14 residues. From germline, CDR1 is SGHTA and CDR2 FQGNSA. CDR3 DNA: TGTGCCAGCAGCTTAGGGACCGGGGCGCGGATGCAGTATTTT. Encoded protein: CASSLGTGARMQYF. Complete variable domain (other parts from reference TRBV7-2 and TRBJ2-3): GAGVSQSPSNKVTEKGKDVELRCDPISGHTALYWYRQSLGQGLEFLIYFQGNSAPDKSGLPSDRFSAERTGGSVSTLTIQRTQQEDSAVYLCASSLGTGARMQYFGPGTRLTVL.

This chain links TRBV7-9 with TRBJ1-5; tentative D call: TRBD1 (5 bases). The CDR3 consists of 15 residues. Germline CDR1 and CDR2: SEHNR and FQNEAQ (reference sequence). V was shortened by 1 base and J by 4 bases, with 11 bases between the two germline ends. The CDR3 region is CASSLGGGVNQPQHF. The CDR3 DNA sequence: TGTGCCAGCAGCTTAGGGGGCGGGGTGAATCAGCCCCAGCATTTT.

The chain employs TRBV25-1 and TRBJ2-1, with TRBD2 as a possible D gene (6 bases). Trimming shortened V by 1 base and J by 3 bases, and 13 bases separated the two germline ends. The CDR3 covers 16 residues. Germline-derived CDR1 and CDR2 are MGHDK and SYGVNS. For the CDR3, the DNA is TGTGCCAGCAGTGAATTGGCTAGCGCCCTCTACAATGAGCAGTTCTTC. It translates to CASSELASALYNEQFF.

This chain joins TRBV5-4 and TRBJ2-1, with D unresolved. This CDR3 comprises 13 residues. The germline V gene encodes CDR1 SGHNT and CDR2 YYREEE (reference sequence). V was shortened by 0 bases and J by 8 bases, with 9 bases between the two germline ends. The CDR3 region is CASSLGRLYEQFF. The CDR3 coding sequence is TGTGCCAGCAGCTTGGGGCGCTTGTATGAGCAGTTCTTC. Full variable domain (outside the CDR3, taken from reference TRBV5-4 and TRBJ2-1): ETGVTQSPTHLIKTRGQQVTLRCSSQSGHNTVSWYQQALGQGPQFIFQYYREEENGRGNFPPRFSGLQFPNYSSELNVNALELDDSALYLCASSLGRLYEQFFGPGTRLTVL.

The chain links TRBV5-1 to TRBJ1-5; the D gene is possibly TRBD1 (6 bases). Trimming cost V 5 bases and J 4 bases, with 10 bases left between them. The germline V gene has CDR1 SGHRS and CDR2 YFSETQ. The CDR3 extends over 13 amino acids. The CDR3 here is CASRPGQNQPQHF. The CDR3 DNA follows: TGCGCCAGCAGACCGGGACAAAATCAGCCCCAGCATTTT. The whole variable domain, filled in from reference TRBV5-1 and TRBJ1-5, reads KAGVTQTPRYLIKTRGQQVTLSCSPISGHRSVSWYQQTPGQGLQFLFEYFSETQRNKGNFPGRFSGRQFSNSRSEMNVSTLELGDSALYLCASRPGQNQPQHFGDGTRLSIL.

The chain couples TRBV5-1 to TRBJ2-6; the D gene is possibly TRBD2 (7 bases). Germline-derived CDR1 and CDR2 are SGHRS and YFSETQ. V dropped 6 bases and J dropped 7 bases, with 20 bases sitting between them. The CDR3 contains 16 residues. The CDR3 is CASNTGGATSANVLTF. The DNA of the CDR3 is TGCGCCAGCAACACGGGGGGCGCAACTAGTGCCAACGTCCTGACTTTC.

This clone was recorded a few times. This chain joins TRBV5-1 and TRBJ2-3; the match to TRBD1 covers 9 bases. CDR1 is SGHRS, CDR2 YFSETQ, per germline. V trimming: 4 bases; J trimming: 2 bases; junction bases outside the gene matches: 8. CDR3 length equals 16 residues. CDR3 sequence reads: CASSPSRDRATDTQYF. The DNA for the CDR3 is TGCGCCAGCAGCCCAAGCCGGGACAGGGCCACAGATACGCAGTATTTT.

J is TRBJ2-1 and V is TRBV6-4; TRBD2 matches at 15 bases. J was trimmed by 9 bases and V by 4 bases; bases with no gene match: 4. The CDR3 spans 15 residues. Germline V gene lookup returns CDR1 MRHNA and CDR2 SNTAGT. The CDR3, as DNA: TGTGCCAGCAGTGGGACTAGCGGGGGGGCCAGTGAGCAGTTCTTC. Translation gives CASSGTSGGASEQFF.

V and J are TRBV20-1 and TRBJ2-3; no reliable D call. CDR1 DFQATT and CDR2 SNEGSKA come from the germline V gene (reference sequence). The CDR3 sequence is 11 residues long. Trimming took 6 bases from V and 3 from J, leaving 7 bases between them. The CDR3 coding sequence is TGCAGTGCCCTGCGGACAGATACGCAGTATTTT. Its translation: CSALRTDTQYF.

V usage is TRBV29-1 and J usage is TRBJ1-3; 9 nucleotides agree with TRBD1. V shed 3 bases and J 3 bases; nucleotides not matched to a gene: 0. CDR1 and CDR2 (germline): SQVTM, ANQGSEA. This CDR3 has 13 residues. The CDR3 sequence is CSVEGQGGNTIYF. For the CDR3, the DNA is TGCAGCGTTGAGGGACAGGGTGGAAACACCATATATTTT.

The rearrangement joins TRBV18 to TRBJ1-5, with 7 bases aligning to TRBD1. The CDR3 covers 15 residues. V lost 4 bases, J lost 6 bases, and 9 bases stayed unmatched. Per the germline V gene, CDR1 is KGHSH and CDR2 is LQKENI. The CDR3 DNA follows: TGTGCCAGCTCACGACCAGACAGGGTCGGTCAGCCCCAGCATTTT. Residues: CASSRPDRVGQPQHF.

The rearrangement links TRBV2 to TRBJ1-4; TRBD1 matches 7 bases. J lost 5 bases, V lost 10 bases, and 7 bases had no gene match. Germline V gene data show CDR1 as SNHLY and CDR2 as FYNNEI. The CDR3 length is 13 residues. The CDR3: CATRGQKNEKLFF. CDR3 bases: TGTGCCACCAGGGGACAGAAAAATGAAAAACTGTTTTTT.

The CDR3 sequence: CASSEVGPGANVLTF. In DNA, the CDR3 is TGTGCCAGTAGCGAAGTGGGGCCTGGGGCCAACGTCCTGACTTTC. The chain links TRBV19 to TRBJ2-6, with a tentative D call TRBD1 (5 bases). The germline CDR1 and CDR2 sequences are LNHDA and SQIVND (reference sequence). V lost 6 bases, J lost 2 bases, and 11 bases lay in between. The CDR3 contains 15 residues.